The subject of this entry is one T cell receptor (beta chain). Its target is not known. The entry originates in a study of cytomegalovirus exposure and HLA in healthy donors. Study-level findings and limits: Among the most significant clusters, several appeared linked to common viral pathogens in a later analysis.

Use of 60 Vbeta and 13 Jbeta primers characterized the PCR. Sequenced by immunoSEQ multiplex PCR; TCRdb stores in-frame clones only, minus some. The sample has some 75,000 clones. The source of this sequence is a female donor in good health and CMV-seropositive. The sample taken for sequencing was PBMCs.

CDR3 in amino acids: CASSRGQGWGYTF. For the CDR3, the DNA is TGTGCCAGCAGCCGAGGACAGGGATGGGGCTACACCTTC. This chain joins TRBV14 and TRBJ1-2; 8 nucleotides agree with TRBD1. V shed 4 bases, J shed 8 bases, and the junction held 6 bases outside the gene matches. CDR3 size: 13 residues. Per germline, CDR1 SGHDN and CDR2 FVKESK.